This T cell receptor (beta chain) was sequenced in a study of siplizumab effects on memory and regulatory T cells. Study findings and constraints: The alloresponse seemed to draw substantially on naive T cells, which appeared more diverse than memory cells. The study found that mappable alloreactive CD4+ clones averaged roughly 75% Treg-derived with siplizumab and about 26% in controls.

Germline trimming cut 2 bases from V and 2 bases from J; bases unmatched to any gene: 9. The germline gives CDR1 SQVTM, CDR2 ANQGSEA. This CDR3 comprises 16 residues. To note about this clone: Its antigen is unknown.

Assays captured approximately 100,000 TCR templates per sample. Produced via immunoSEQ multiplex PCR; TCRdb's table is partial and in-frame only. The profile shows some 100,000 clones, about 95% of them singletons. The sequence was collected from a human donor in good health. The material sequenced was Tregs sorted from blood. This rearrangement joins TRBV29-1 to TRBJ2-1; 7 bases line up with TRBD2. Here the CDR3 reads CSVEKGGLDPYNEQFF. CDR3 sequence (DNA): TGCAGCGTTGAAAAGGGAGGGCTCGACCCCTACAATGAGCAGTTCTTC.